This T cell receptor beta chain emerged from a study of blood T cell repertoires in COVID-19. Study at large: COVID-19 samples, acute and convalescent, were from the United States, Italy and Spain. PBMCs, B-cell-depleted T cells, or T cells provided the cDNA or gDNA that made up the material.

A note on this clone: A read error may be the cause here, since a much bigger clone is one base away. Other DNA sequences from this sample encode an identical CDR3 as well.

Per the original methods: Quantification of nucleated cells was approximated via reference gene primer amplification. The method was immunoSEQ multiplex PCR; TCRdb's version includes in-frame clones alone and lacks a portion of them. The V and J calls and the clone size are those of that table, but D and trimming were determined from the DNA. The table has around 64,000 clones, around 84% seen once; the top ten hold about 3.5%. V shed 2 bases and J shed 2 bases, with 6 bases lying between them. CDR3 length: 13 residues. Germline V gene lookup returns CDR1 KGHSH and CDR2 LQKENI. The chain has TRBV18 and TRBJ1-1; tentatively, D is TRBD1 (5 bases). The specimen was peripheral blood. The sequence was collected from a man over 45 with active COVID-19. Here the CDR3 DNA reads TGTGCCAGCTCACCAGGACAAAACACTGAAGCTTTCTTT. Residues: CASSPGQNTEAFF.